The TCR beta chain under discussion was sequenced for a study of blood T cell repertoires in COVID-19. Study-wide background: In each case, the material was cDNA or gDNA derived from T cells, B-cell-depleted T cells, or PBMCs.

This clone was found once. CDR3 length: 15 amino acids. CDR1 and CDR2 (germline): MGHRA, YSYEKL. With V trimmed by 1 base and J by 8 bases, 5 bases remained unmatched. How the authors handled the data: Nucleated cell counts were estimated from reference gene primer amplification. Repertoires were generated with immunoSEQ multiplex PCR, while TCRdb's copy carries only in-frame clones and drops some. That table is the source of V, J and clone size, and D and trimming were worked out from the DNA. Of about 36,000 clones in the sample, around four fifths are singletons; the top ten hold approximately 15%.

The sequenced sample was peripheral blood. The gene calls are TRBV4-1 and TRBJ1-4, with TRBD1 identical over 9 bases. The sequence came from a human donor in a cohort sampled during active COVID-19. The CDR3 protein is CASSQGDRVGEKLFF. CDR3 DNA: TGCGCCAGCAGCCAAGGGGACAGGGTGGGAGAAAAACTGTTTTTT.